The rows below give T cell receptor beta chains drawn from one sample of a study of blood T cell repertoires in COVID-19. This table comes from immunoSEQ multiplex PCR, and its TCRdb copy is limited to in-frame clones, with some not included. The sample lists about 150,000 clones; roughly 88% were seen once. Sequencing input: PBMCs or T cells enriched from blood (not recorded which). The receptors stem from a man between 65 and 85 years old who had been exposed to COVID-19. Both conserved end residues are part of each CDR3. Fields, in order: V gene, J gene, clone size, D gene, CDR3 protein, CDR3 DNA. A D gene is named only where the DNA matches it firmly. Clone sizes are given selectively: once, few, many, or a class where the clone is expanded.

>TRBV19|TRBJ1-1|NA|NA
CASSMTGNTEAFF
TGTGCCAGTAGTATGACAGGCAACACTGAAGCTTTCTTT
>TRBV3-1/TRBV3-2|TRBJ2-1|NA|TRBD2
CASSKGAGVSYNEQFF
TGTGCCAGCAGCAAAGGAGCGGGGGTGTCCTACAATGAGCAGTTCTTC
>TRBV7-2|TRBJ2-4|NA|TRBD1
CASSSRTGKNIQYF
TGTGCCAGCAGCTCCCGGACAGGGAAAAACATTCAGTACTTC
>TRBV7-2|TRBJ2-3|NA|TRBD2
CASSSGLARGDTQYF
TGTGCCAGCAGCTCCGGACTAGCCCGTGGAGATACGCAGTATTTT
>TRBV7-2|TRBJ2-7|NA|NA
CASSRIYREMPYEQYF
TGTGCCAGCAGCAGAATCTACAGGGAAATGCCCTACGAGCAGTACTTC
>TRBV7-2|TRBJ1-1|NA|TRBD1
CASSPIPPGQGNMNTEAFF
TGTGCCAGCAGCCCCATCCCGCCGGGACAGGGGAACATGAACACTGAAGCTTTCTTT
>TRBV3-1/TRBV3-2|TRBJ1-3|NA|NA
CASSQQVLSGNTIYF
TGTGCCAGCAGCCAACAGGTCCTCTCTGGAAACACCATATATTTT
>TRBV7-9|TRBJ1-2|many|NA
CASSLVGGNYGYTF
TGTGCCAGCAGCTTAGTTGGGGGCAACTATGGCTACACCTTC
>TRBV6-5|TRBJ2-3|NA|TRBD1
CASSSLRQGATDTQYF
TGTGCCAGCAGTTCCTTACGGCAGGGGGCAACAGATACGCAGTATTTT
>TRBV24-1|TRBJ2-5|NA|NA
CATSASGAGGTQYF
TGTGCCACCAGTGCTTCGGGGGCAGGGGGGACCCAGTACTTC
>TRBV7-9|TRBJ2-3|once|NA
CASSLVGGASTDTQYF
TGTGCCAGCAGCTTAGTTGGAGGGGCGAGCACAGATACGCAGTATTTT
>TRBV28|TRBJ2-5|once|TRBD2
CASSLGLASGRGETQYF
TGTGCCAGCAGTTTGGGGTTGGCTAGCGGGAGGGGGGAGACCCAGTACTTC
>TRBV28|TRBJ1-2|NA|TRBD1
CASSSNPGQSYGYTF
TGTGCCAGCAGTTCGAATCCGGGACAGAGCTATGGCTACACCTTC
>TRBV18|TRBJ2-7|NA|TRBD1
CASSPGQGARYEQYF
TGTGCCAGCTCACCAGGACAGGGGGCGCGTTACGAGCAGTACTTC
>TRBV12-5|TRBJ1-2|NA|NA
CASAPSPGVYGYTF
TGTGCTAGTGCCCCGAGTCCGGGGGTGTATGGCTACACCTTC
>TRBV18|TRBJ2-7|NA|TRBD1
CASSPGQGSEQYF
TGTGCCAGCTCACCCGGACAGGGCAGCGAGCAGTACTTC
>TRBV5-6|TRBJ2-7|NA|NA
CASSSERADEQYF
TGTGCCAGCAGCTCGGAGCGAGCGGACGAGCAGTACTTC
>TRBV7-2|TRBJ1-5|NA|NA
CASSLGGGGNQPQHF
TGTGCCAGCAGCTTAGGGGGCGGTGGCAATCAGCCCCAGCATTTT
>TRBV6-6|TRBJ2-3|NA|NA
CASSLGHGTDTQYF
TGTGCCAGCAGTTTAGGACATGGCACAGATACGCAGTATTTT
>TRBV5-6|TRBJ2-1|NA|TRBD2
CASSLGAGGLDNEQFF
TGTGCCAGCAGCTTGGGGGCGGGAGGCCTCGACAATGAGCAGTTCTTC
>TRBV5-1|TRBJ1-2|NA|TRBD1
CASSPGQGAYGYTF
TGCGCCAGCAGCCCTGGGCAGGGGGCTTATGGCTACACCTTC
>TRBV5-1|TRBJ1-1|once|NA
CASSLTVNTEAFF
TGCGCCAGCAGCTTGACAGTGAACACTGAAGCTTTCTTT
>TRBV30|TRBJ1-4|NA|TRBD1
CAWSGGTGRDEKLFF
TGTGCCTGGAGTGGGGGGACAGGACGAGATGAAAAACTGTTTTTT
>TRBV7-6|TRBJ2-7|once|TRBD1
CASRQQGGEQYF
TGTGCCAGCAGGCAACAGGGGGGCGAGCAGTACTTC
>TRBV10-1|TRBJ2-1|NA|NA
CASSEPGDNEQFF
TGCGCCAGCAGTGAGCCCGGGGACAATGAGCAGTTCTTC
>TRBV20-1|TRBJ2-1|few|NA
CSANVDEQFF
TGCAGTGCTAATGTCGATGAGCAGTTCTTC
>TRBV24-1|TRBJ2-5|NA|TRBD2
CATSDVRESLETQYF
TGTGCCACCAGTGATGTGCGGGAGTCTCTGGAGACCCAGTACTTC
>TRBV7-9|TRBJ1-1|NA|TRBD1
CASSQIPDRGTEAFF
TGTGCCAGCAGCCAAATTCCGGACAGGGGCACTGAAGCTTTCTTT
>TRBV5-3|TRBJ1-1|once|TRBD1
CARSPLSRKGQGARNTEAFF
TGTGCCAGAAGCCCACTCTCTAGGAAAGGACAGGGGGCTCGGAACACTGAAGCTTTCTTT
>TRBV12-3/TRBV12-4|TRBJ1-2|NA|TRBD1
CASSYRGEGYTF
TGTGCCAGCAGTTACAGGGGAGAAGGCTACACCTTC
>TRBV6-5|TRBJ1-2|NA|TRBD1
CASSYDRGLAGYTF
TGTGCCAGCAGTTACGACAGGGGGCTGGCTGGCTACACCTTC
>TRBV19|TRBJ2-3|once|TRBD2
CASRTSGYTSTDTQYF
TGTGCCTCCCGGACTAGCGGTTATACTAGCACAGATACGCAGTATTTT
>TRBV7-2|TRBJ2-1|NA|NA
CASSSVIRSDYNEQFF
TGTGCCAGCAGCTCTGTAATCAGATCCGACTACAATGAGCAGTTCTTC
>TRBV7-2|TRBJ2-3|NA|NA
CASSQGNRGSTDTQYF
TGTGCCAGCAGCCAGGGCAATCGCGGCAGCACAGATACGCAGTATTTT
>TRBV19|TRBJ1-5|NA|NA
CASTPEREDQPQHF
TGTGCCAGTACTCCGGAGCGGGAAGATCAGCCCCAGCATTTT
>TRBV28|TRBJ1-6|once|NA
CASSFRYNSPLHF
TGTGCCAGCAGTTTCCGCTATAATTCACCCCTCCACTTT
>TRBV30|TRBJ1-1|NA|TRBD1
CAWFSKGARSEAFF
TGTGCCTGGTTTAGTAAGGGGGCAAGATCGGAAGCTTTCTTT
>TRBV3-1/TRBV3-2|TRBJ2-1|NA|TRBD1
CASSQVVWDRGSEQFF
TGTGCCAGCAGCCAAGTCGTTTGGGACAGGGGCAGTGAGCAGTTCTTC
>TRBV5-4|TRBJ1-2|NA|NA
CASSLSRSYTF
TGTGCCAGCAGCTTGAGCAGGAGCTACACCTTC
>TRBV6-5|TRBJ2-7|NA|NA
CASSYYGLSNEQYF
TGTGCCAGCAGTTACTACGGACTCTCCAACGAGCAGTACTTC
>TRBV27|TRBJ1-1|NA|NA
CASSLFGRETEAFF
TGTGCCAGCAGTTTATTTGGAAGGGAGACTGAAGCTTTCTTT
>TRBV28|TRBJ1-2|NA|NA
CASRPRTYYRGGRDYGYTF
TGTGCCAGCAGGCCTAGGACCTACTACCGCGGGGGGCGCGACTATGGCTACACCTTC
>TRBV7-2|TRBJ2-7|NA|NA
CASSLVESYEQYF
TGTGCCAGCAGCTTAGTAGAGTCGTACGAGCAGTACTTC
>TRBV5-6|TRBJ1-4|NA|NA
CASSTYRKGGNEKLFF
TGTGCCAGCAGCACCTACCGTAAGGGAGGGAATGAAAAACTGTTTTTT
>TRBV15|TRBJ2-2|NA|TRBD1
CATSRDYPGQGAGELFF
TGTGCCACCAGCAGAGACTATCCGGGACAGGGGGCCGGGGAGCTGTTTTTT
>TRBV3-1/TRBV3-2|TRBJ2-5|NA|TRBD2
CASSKREGRETQYF
TGTGCCAGCTCCAAGCGGGAGGGCCGGGAGACCCAGTACTTC
>TRBV2|TRBJ1-2|NA|NA
CASSEGAKVGYTF
TGTGCCAGCAGTGAGGGGGCCAAGGTCGGCTACACCTTC
>TRBV3-1/TRBV3-2|TRBJ1-1|NA|NA
CASSQVGGRVSEAFF
TGTGCCAGCAGCCAAGTCGGGGGGCGCGTTTCTGAAGCTTTCTTT
>TRBV28|TRBJ1-3|NA|NA
CASSLQFPSSGNTIYF
TGTGCCAGCAGCCTTCAATTCCCGAGCTCTGGAAACACCATATATTTT
>TRBV29-1|TRBJ1-4|NA|TRBD1
CSVKLTGATNEKLFF
TGCAGCGTTAAGCTGACAGGGGCAACTAATGAAAAACTGTTTTTT
>TRBV5-4|TRBJ1-1|few|NA
CASSLGAINTEAFF
TGTGCCAGCAGCTTAGGGGCAATAAACACTGAAGCTTTCTTT
>TRBV28|TRBJ2-1|NA|TRBD2
CASSSEGDLAGGTYNEQFF
TGTGCCAGCAGTTCCGAGGGAGATCTAGCGGGAGGGACCTACAATGAGCAGTTCTTC
>TRBV5-6|TRBJ1-1|NA|TRBD1
CASWGQGSRTEAFF
TGTGCCAGCTGGGGACAGGGGAGTCGGACTGAAGCTTTCTTT
>TRBV19|TRBJ1-3|NA|NA
CATSRGLYSGNTIYF
TGTGCCACCAGTAGGGGATTATACTCTGGAAACACCATATATTTT
>TRBV5-1|TRBJ2-5|NA|TRBD2
CASSLPGLAGGQETQYF
TGCGCCAGCAGCTTACCCGGACTAGCGGGAGGGCAAGAGACCCAGTACTTC
>TRBV9|TRBJ1-3|NA|TRBD1
CASSEGQGNTIYF
TGTGCCAGCAGCGAGGGACAGGGGAACACCATATATTTT
>TRBV9|TRBJ1-2|NA|NA
CASSPRQNYGYTF
TGTGCCAGCAGCCCTCGACAGAATTATGGCTACACCTTC
>TRBV9|TRBJ1-6|NA|TRBD1
CASRGTDNSPLHF
TGTGCCAGCAGAGGGACAGATAATTCACCCCTCCACTTT
>TRBV7-9|TRBJ2-2|NA|TRBD1
CASSFDRGPGELFF
TGTGCCAGCAGCTTCGACAGGGGTCCCGGGGAGCTGTTTTTT